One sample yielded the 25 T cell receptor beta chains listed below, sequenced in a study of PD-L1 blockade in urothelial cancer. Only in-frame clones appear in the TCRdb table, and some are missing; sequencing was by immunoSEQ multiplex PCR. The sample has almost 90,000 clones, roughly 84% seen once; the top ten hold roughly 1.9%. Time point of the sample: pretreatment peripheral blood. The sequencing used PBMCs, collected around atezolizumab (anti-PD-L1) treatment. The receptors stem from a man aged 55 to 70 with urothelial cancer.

Written as DNA, the CDR3 is TGCGCCAGCCGTCAACTCCGGACAAGCACAGATACGCAGTATTTT. It codes for CASRQLRTSTDTQYF. This chain joins TRBV4-1 and TRBJ2-3; D may be TRBD1 (5 bases). Germline V lookup: CDR1 MGHRA, CDR2 YSYEKL. The ends were cut back, 8 bases at V and 0 bases at J, with 15 bases in the middle. This CDR3 spans 15 amino acids.

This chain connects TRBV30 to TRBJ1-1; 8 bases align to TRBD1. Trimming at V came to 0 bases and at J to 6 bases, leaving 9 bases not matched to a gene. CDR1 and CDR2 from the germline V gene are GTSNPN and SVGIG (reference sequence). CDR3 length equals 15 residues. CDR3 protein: CAWSVHPGGDAEAFF. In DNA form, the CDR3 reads TGTGCCTGGAGTGTACATCCAGGGGGCGATGCTGAAGCTTTCTTT. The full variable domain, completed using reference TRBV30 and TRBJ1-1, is SQTIHQWPATLVQPVGSPLSLECTVEGTSNPNLYWYRQAAGRGLQLLFYSVGIGQISSEVPQNLSASRPQDRQFILSSKKLLLSDSGFYLCAWSVHPGGDAEAFFGQGTRLTVV.

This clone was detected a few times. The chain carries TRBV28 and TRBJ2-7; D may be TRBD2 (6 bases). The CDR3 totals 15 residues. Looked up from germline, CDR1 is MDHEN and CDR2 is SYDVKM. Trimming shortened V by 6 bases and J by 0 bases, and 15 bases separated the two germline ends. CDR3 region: CASSQSGSSSYEQYF. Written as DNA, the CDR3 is TGTGCCAGCAGCCAAAGCGGGTCGAGCTCCTACGAGCAGTACTTC.

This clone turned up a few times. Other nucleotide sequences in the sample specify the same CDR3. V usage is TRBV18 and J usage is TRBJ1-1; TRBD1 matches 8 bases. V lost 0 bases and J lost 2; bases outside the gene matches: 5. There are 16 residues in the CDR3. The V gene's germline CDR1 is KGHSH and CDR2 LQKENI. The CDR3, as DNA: TGTGCCAGCTCACCACCGGTCGGGACAGGAAACACTGAAGCTTTCTTT. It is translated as CASSPPVGTGNTEAFF.

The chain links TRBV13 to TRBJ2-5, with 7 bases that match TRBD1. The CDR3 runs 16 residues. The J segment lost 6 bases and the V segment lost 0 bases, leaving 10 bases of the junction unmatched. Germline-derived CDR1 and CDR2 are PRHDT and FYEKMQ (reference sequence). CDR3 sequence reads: CASSLGRRGGGQTQYF. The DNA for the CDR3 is TGTGCCAGCAGCTTAGGCCGGAGAGGGGGCGGACAGACCCAGTACTTC.

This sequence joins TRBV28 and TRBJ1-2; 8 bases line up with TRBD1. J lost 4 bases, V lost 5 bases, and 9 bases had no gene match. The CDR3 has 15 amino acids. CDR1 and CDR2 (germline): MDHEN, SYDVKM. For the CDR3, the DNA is TGTGCCAGCAGTACCCCGGACAGGGCCGGCTATGGCTACACCTTC. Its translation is CASSTPDRAGYGYTF.

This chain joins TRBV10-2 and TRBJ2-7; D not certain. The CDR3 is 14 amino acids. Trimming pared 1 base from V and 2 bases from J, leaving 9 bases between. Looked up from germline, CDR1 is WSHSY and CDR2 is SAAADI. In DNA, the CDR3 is TGCGCCAGCAGTGAGTTGGGCAGGACCTACGAGCAGTACTTC. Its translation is CASSELGRTYEQYF.

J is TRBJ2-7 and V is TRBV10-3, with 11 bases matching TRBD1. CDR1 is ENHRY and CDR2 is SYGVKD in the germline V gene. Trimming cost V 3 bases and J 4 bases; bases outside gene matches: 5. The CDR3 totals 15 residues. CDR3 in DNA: TGTGCCATCAGTGACTCGGGACAGGGGGAATACGAGCAGTACTTC. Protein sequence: CAISDSGQGEYEQYF.

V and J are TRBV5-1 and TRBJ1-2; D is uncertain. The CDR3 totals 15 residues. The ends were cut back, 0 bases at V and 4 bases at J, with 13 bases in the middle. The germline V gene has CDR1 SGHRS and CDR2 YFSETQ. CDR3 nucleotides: TGCGCCAGCAGCTTGGACTTATCCAAAGCCTATGGCTACACCTTC. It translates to CASSLDLSKAYGYTF.

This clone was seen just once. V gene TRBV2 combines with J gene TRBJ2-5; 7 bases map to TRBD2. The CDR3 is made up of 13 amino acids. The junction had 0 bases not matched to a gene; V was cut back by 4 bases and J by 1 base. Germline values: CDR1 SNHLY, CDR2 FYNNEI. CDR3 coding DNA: TGTGCCAGCAGTGCTAGCGGCCAAGAGACCCAGTACTTC. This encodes CASSASGQETQYF.

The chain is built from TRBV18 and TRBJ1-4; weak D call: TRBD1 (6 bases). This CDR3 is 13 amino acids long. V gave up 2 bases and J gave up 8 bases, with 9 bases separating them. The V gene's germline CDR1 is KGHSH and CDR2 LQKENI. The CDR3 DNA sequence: TGTGCCAGCTCACCAAGGACAGAGGAAAAACTGTTTTTT. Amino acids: CASSPRTEEKLFF.

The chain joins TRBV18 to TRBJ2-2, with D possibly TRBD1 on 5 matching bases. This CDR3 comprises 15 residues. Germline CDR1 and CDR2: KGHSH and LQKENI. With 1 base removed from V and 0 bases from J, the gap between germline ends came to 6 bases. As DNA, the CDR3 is TGTGCCAGCTCACCACGGGGCACGAACACCGGGGAGCTGTTTTTT. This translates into CASSPRGTNTGELFF.

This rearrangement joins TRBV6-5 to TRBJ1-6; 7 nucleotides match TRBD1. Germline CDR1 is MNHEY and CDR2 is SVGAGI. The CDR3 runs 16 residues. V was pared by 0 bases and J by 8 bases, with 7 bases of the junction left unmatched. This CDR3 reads CASSYSIKGADSPLHF. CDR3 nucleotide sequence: TGTGCCAGCAGTTACTCGATCAAGGGGGCGGATTCACCCCTCCACTTT.

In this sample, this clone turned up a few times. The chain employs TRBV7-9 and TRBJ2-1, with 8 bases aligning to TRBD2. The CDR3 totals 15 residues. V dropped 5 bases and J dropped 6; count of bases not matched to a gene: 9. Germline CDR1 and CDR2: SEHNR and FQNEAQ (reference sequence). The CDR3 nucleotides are TGTGCCAGCAGCCTGCAGGAGGCGGGGGGCAATGAGCAGTTCTTC. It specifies CASSLQEAGGNEQFF.

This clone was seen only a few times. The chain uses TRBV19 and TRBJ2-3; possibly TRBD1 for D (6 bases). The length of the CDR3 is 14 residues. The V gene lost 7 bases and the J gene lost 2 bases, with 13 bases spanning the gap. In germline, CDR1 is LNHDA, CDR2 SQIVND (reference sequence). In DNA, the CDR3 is TGTGCCAGTACCGGACAGCAAATCACAGATACGCAGTATTTT. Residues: CASTGQQITDTQYF.

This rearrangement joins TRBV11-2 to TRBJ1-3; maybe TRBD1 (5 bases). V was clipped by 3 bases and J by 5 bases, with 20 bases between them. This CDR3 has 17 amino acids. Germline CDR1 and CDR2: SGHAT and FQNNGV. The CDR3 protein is CASSFFGGTFGRNTIYF. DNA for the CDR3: TGTGCCAGCAGCTTTTTCGGGGGGACGTTTGGTCGAAACACCATATATTTT.

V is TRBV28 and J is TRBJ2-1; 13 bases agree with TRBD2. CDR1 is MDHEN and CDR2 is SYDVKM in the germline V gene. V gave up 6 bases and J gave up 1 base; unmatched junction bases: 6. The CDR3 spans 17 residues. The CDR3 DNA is TGTGCCAGCAGAGATACTAGCGGGAGGGGGTCCTACAATGAGCAGTTCTTC. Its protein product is CASRDTSGRGSYNEQFF.

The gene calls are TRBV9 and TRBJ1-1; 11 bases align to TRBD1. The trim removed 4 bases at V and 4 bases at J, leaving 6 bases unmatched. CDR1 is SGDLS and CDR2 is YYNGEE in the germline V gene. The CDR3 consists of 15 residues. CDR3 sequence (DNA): TGTGCCAGCAGCACGACCGGGACAGGGGGCACTGAAGCTTTCTTT. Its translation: CASSTTGTGGTEAFF.

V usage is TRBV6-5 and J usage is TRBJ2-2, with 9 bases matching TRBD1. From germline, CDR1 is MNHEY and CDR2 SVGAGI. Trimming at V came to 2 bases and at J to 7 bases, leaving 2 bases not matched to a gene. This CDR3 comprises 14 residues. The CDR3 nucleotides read TGTGCCAGCAGTTACGGGACAGGGTTCGGGGAGCTGTTTTTT. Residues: CASSYGTGFGELFF.

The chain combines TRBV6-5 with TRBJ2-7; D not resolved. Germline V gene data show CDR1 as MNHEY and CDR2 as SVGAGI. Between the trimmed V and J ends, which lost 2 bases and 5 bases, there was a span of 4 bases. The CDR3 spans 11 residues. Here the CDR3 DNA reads TGTGCCAGCAGTTACCAGGACGAGCAGTACTTC. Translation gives CASSYQDEQYF.

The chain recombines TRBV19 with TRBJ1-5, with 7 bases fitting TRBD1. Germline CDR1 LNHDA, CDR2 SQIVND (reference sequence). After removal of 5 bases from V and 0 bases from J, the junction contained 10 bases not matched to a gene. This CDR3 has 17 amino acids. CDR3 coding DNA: TGTGCCAGTAGTCTCTATACCGGGACAGCTAGCAATCAGCCCCAGCATTTT. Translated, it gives CASSLYTGTASNQPQHF.

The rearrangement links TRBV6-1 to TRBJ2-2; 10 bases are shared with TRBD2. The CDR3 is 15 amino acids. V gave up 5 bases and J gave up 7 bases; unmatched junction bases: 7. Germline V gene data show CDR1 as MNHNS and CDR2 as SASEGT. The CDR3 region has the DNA TGTGCCAGCAGTTTGCGTTCTAGCGGGGGCGGGGAGCTGTTTTTT. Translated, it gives CASSLRSSGGGELFF.

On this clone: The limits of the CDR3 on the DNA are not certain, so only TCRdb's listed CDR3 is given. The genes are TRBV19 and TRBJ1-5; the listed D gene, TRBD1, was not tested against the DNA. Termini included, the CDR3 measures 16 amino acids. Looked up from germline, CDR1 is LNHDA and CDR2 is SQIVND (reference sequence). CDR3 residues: CASTSGNRGANQPQHF.

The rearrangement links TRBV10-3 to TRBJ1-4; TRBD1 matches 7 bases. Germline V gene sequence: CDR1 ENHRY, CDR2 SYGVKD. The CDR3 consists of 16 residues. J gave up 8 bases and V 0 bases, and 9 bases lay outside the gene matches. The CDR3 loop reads CAISESRTGSLEKLFF. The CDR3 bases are TGTGCCATCAGTGAGTCTAGGACAGGTAGTCTCGAAAAACTGTTTTTT.

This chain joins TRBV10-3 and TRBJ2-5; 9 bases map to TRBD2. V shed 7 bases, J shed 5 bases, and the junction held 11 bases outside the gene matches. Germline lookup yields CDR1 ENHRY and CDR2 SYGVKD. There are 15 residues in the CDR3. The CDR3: CAIKGGAGGTETQYF. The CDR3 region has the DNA TGTGCCATCAAAGGCGGAGCGGGAGGAACGGAGACCCAGTACTTC.